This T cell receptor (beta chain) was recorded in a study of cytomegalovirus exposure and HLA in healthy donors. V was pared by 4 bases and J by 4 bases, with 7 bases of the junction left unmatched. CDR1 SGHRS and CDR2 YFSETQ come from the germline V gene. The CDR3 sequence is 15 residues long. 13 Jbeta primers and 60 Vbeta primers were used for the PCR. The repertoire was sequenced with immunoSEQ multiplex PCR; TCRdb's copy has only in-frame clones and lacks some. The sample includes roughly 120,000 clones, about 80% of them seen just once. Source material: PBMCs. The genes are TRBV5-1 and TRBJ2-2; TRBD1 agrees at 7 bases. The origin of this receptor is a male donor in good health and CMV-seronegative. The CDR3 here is CASSDSTGSTGELFF. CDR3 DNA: TGCGCCAGCAGCGACTCGACAGGGAGCACCGGGGAGCTGTTTTTT.